This passage covers 23 T cell receptor beta chains from one sample sequenced in a study of kidney transplant recipient with SARS-CoV-2 infection. MiXCR, applied by TCRdb to the reads, yields one record per CDR3 protein. The table includes about 240,000 distinct CDR3 sequences, around 26% detected once. Sequenced here: a blood sample, sampled at baseline and on day 111 from a kidney transplant recipient. The receptors were gathered from a young adult male patient who had COVID-19 and was a kidney transplant recipient. Part of the T cells may come from the graft donor.

This clonotype was observed many times. The rearrangement uses TRBV7-8 and TRBJ1-2, with D hard to call. Germline lookup yields CDR1 SGHVS and CDR2 FQNEAQ. The V and J ends lost 5 bases and 4 bases respectively, with 23 bases between them. CDR3 length: 17 amino acids. The CDR3 nucleotides read TGTGCCAGCAGCCATCTAAAGTTTACCCGAAAGACCTATGGCTACACCTTC. It is translated as CASSHLKFTRKTYGYTF.

With respect to this clonotype: Being one base from a much bigger clone, this may be a read error. V and J are TRBV3-1 and TRBJ1-1; D is undetermined. The CDR3 spans 17 residues. The germline V gene has CDR1 LGHDT and CDR2 YNNKEL (reference sequence). CDR3 in amino acids: CANSVPCPISIRTEAFF. CDR3 bases: TGTGCCAACAGCGTTCCGTGTCCCATTTCAATTCGCACTGAAGCTTTCTTT.

There are many counts of this clonotype. V is TRBV27 and J is TRBJ1-2; D not certain. This CDR3 has 12 amino acids. Trimming took 4 bases from V and 7 from J, leaving 10 bases between them. Germline loops: CDR1 MNHEY, CDR2 SMNVEV (reference sequence). The CDR3 loop reads CASSSAVTGYTF. The CDR3, as DNA: TGTGCCAGCAGTTCGGCTGTTACTGGCTACACCTTC.

This clonotype was detected many times. The chain carries TRBV12-2 and TRBJ1-2. TRBV12-2 is a documented pseudogene. CDR3 length: 17 amino acids. In nucleotides, the CDR3 is TGTGCAAGTCGCCAGGTGGGGACTCCACGAAAGACCTATGGCTACACCTTC. Amino acids: CASRQVGTPRKTYGYTF.

With regard to this clonotype: A far larger clone is only one base removed, so a read error is likely. The chain links TRBV29-1 to TRBJ2-4; 7 bases are shared with TRBD2. Matching the DNA end better, TRBJ2-7 makes the J call doubtful. There are 15 residues in the CDR3. Looked up from germline, CDR1 is SQVTM and CDR2 is ANQGSEA. The CDR3 protein is CSVKIGLVGAYEQYF. The CDR3, as DNA: TGCAGCGTTAAAATTGGACTAGTGGGAGCCTACGAGCAGTACTTC.

This clonotype was picked up many times. This chain links TRBV7-9 with TRBJ1-1; 7 bases are shared with TRBD1. Germline V gene sequence: CDR1 SEHNR, CDR2 FQNEAQ (reference sequence). CDR3 length: 15 residues. V gave up 6 bases and J gave up 5 bases; unmatched junction bases: 12. CDR3 loop: CASRPMTGPGTEAFF. The CDR3 DNA reads TGTGCCAGCAGACCTATGACAGGGCCGGGGACTGAAGCTTTCTTT.

As to this clonotype: A read error may explain this, as a much larger clone is one base away. The chain couples TRBV2 to TRBJ1-6, with TRBD1 as a possible D gene (6 bases). CDR1 and CDR2 from the germline V gene are SNHLY and FYNNEI. The CDR3 spans 17 residues. The CDR3 reads CASSEGQGSSYNSPIHF. As DNA, the CDR3 is TGTGCCAGCAGTGAAGGGCAGGGGAGCTCCTATAATTCACCCATCCACTTT.

This clonotype has ten or more counts. The J gene is TRBJ1-2, the V gene TRBV25-1; D is undetermined. V was pared by 5 bases and J by 4 bases, with 23 bases between. Germline loops: CDR1 MGHDK, CDR2 SYGVNS. The CDR3 spans 17 residues. The CDR3 loop is CASSPVPELGKTYGYTF. Written as DNA, the CDR3 is TGTGCCAGCAGTCCAGTACCAGAACTGGGAAAGACCTATGGCTACACCTTC.

This clonotype was recorded at least ten times. The CDR3 sequence is CASSRGQAENNEQFF. CDR3 sequence (DNA): TGTGCCAGCTCCCGCGGACAGGCAGAAAACAATGAGCAGTTCTTC. The chain carries TRBV18 and TRBJ2-1; 7 nucleotides match TRBD1. The trim removed 6 bases at V and 5 bases at J, leaving 10 bases unmatched. Germline V lookup: CDR1 KGHSH, CDR2 LQKENI. The CDR3 extends over 15 amino acids.

This clonotype was seen at least ten times. The chain is built from TRBV28 and TRBJ2-5; D unclear. In germline, CDR1 is MDHEN, CDR2 SYDVKM. CDR3 length: 14 residues. V was trimmed by 6 bases and J by 2 bases, leaving 13 bases between them. CDR3 nucleotide sequence: TGTGCCAGCAGAACACGCACCCCTCAAGAGACCCAGTACTTC. Amino acids: CASRTRTPQETQYF.

With respect to this clonotype: It may be a read error: a sequence one base away is much more abundant. The chain carries TRBV20-1 and TRBJ2-7; D unresolved. The germline gives CDR1 DFQATT, CDR2 SNEGSKA (reference sequence). The V end was cut by 5 bases, the J end by 2 bases, with 19 bases between. The CDR3 extends over 15 amino acids. In DNA form, the CDR3 reads TGCAGTGCTCCACGGCCTAACAGCGTAGCCTACGAGCAGTACTTC. This sequence encodes CSAPRPNSVAYEQYF.

The sample holds a few counts of this clonotype. The gene calls are TRBV20-1 and TRBJ2-1, with D tentatively TRBD1 (6 bases). The CDR3 is 15 amino acids. Trimming left V 4 bases short and J 2 bases short, with 15 bases between. Germline V gene sequence: CDR1 DFQATT, CDR2 SNEGSKA (reference sequence). In DNA form, the CDR3 reads TGCAGTGCTACAGCTACAGGGTCCCCCTACAATGAGCAGTTCTTC. Translated: CSATATGSPYNEQFF.

The chain joins TRBV9 to TRBJ2-3; 7 bases are shared with TRBD2. After removal of 7 bases from V and 2 bases from J, the junction contained 13 bases not matched to a gene. This CDR3 spans 16 amino acids. The germline CDR1 and CDR2 sequences are SGDLS and YYNGEE. The CDR3 coding sequence is TGTGCCAGCGGGAGGGGACTAAAACCTTTCACAGATACGCAGTATTTT. This gives the protein CASGRGLKPFTDTQYF.

This clonotype was counted many times. V is TRBV28 and J is TRBJ1-5; the match to TRBD1 covers 7 bases. The CDR3 has 12 residues. Trimming took 4 bases from V and 15 from J; bases not matched to a gene: 9. CDR1 MDHEN and CDR2 SYDVKM come from the germline V gene. CDR3 amino acids: CASSSTRQGGHF. The CDR3 coding sequence is TGTGCCAGCAGTTCAACCCGACAGGGTGGGCATTTT.

This clonotype was found many times. CDR3 protein: CASKNRGLGYEQYF. The DNA for the CDR3 is TGTGCCAGCAAGAACAGGGGGTTGGGCTACGAGCAGTACTTC. The chain combines TRBV2 with TRBJ2-7, with TRBD1 identical over 8 bases. The CDR3 has 14 residues. V dropped 7 bases and J dropped 3; count of bases not matched to a gene: 8. The germline V gene has CDR1 SNHLY and CDR2 FYNNEI. Combining the CDR3 with reference TRBV2 and TRBJ2-7 gives the whole variable domain EPEVTQTPSHQVTQMGQEVILRCVPISNHLYFYWYRQILGQKVEFLVSFYNNEISEKSEIFDDQFSVERPDGSNFTLKIRSTKLEDSAMYFCASKNRGLGYEQYFGPGTRLTVT.

In regard to this clonotype: A much larger clonotype is one base distant, so this may be a read error. The chain uses TRBV7-3 and TRBJ2-5; 7 positions agree with TRBD2. Looked up from germline, CDR1 is SGHTA and CDR2 is FQGTGA. The CDR3 sequence is 14 residues long. As DNA, the CDR3 is TGTGCCAGCAGCTTAGGGGGGGGGTCGCAGACCCGGTACTTC. This sequence encodes CASSLGGGSQTRYF.

The rearrangement uses TRBV29-1 and TRBJ2-5; 10 nucleotides align to TRBD2. CDR1 is SQVTM and CDR2 is ANQGSEA in the germline V gene. This CDR3 comprises 16 residues. V shed 6 bases and J 1 base; nucleotides not matched to a gene: 11. The CDR3: CSVGLGIAGGQETQYF. CDR3 nucleotide sequence: TGCAGCGTCGGCTTAGGAATAGCGGGAGGCCAAGAGACCCAGTACTTC.

At least ten counts were recorded for this clonotype. The chain links TRBV29-1 to TRBJ2-7; 10 bases are shared with TRBD1. CDR1 and CDR2 (germline): SQVTM, ANQGSEA. V dropped 6 bases and J dropped 5; count of bases not matched to a gene: 10. The CDR3 is 14 residues long. The CDR3: CSVGGTGAPDEQYF. CDR3 nucleotide sequence: TGCAGCGTCGGGGGGACAGGGGCGCCGGACGAGCAGTACTTC.

This clonotype came up a few times. The chain is built from TRBV27 and TRBJ2-1, with 12 nucleotides matching TRBD2. CDR1 and CDR2 (germline): MNHEY, SMNVEV (reference sequence). The CDR3 length is 13 residues. Trimming cost V 5 bases and J 10 bases; bases outside gene matches: 3. The DNA of the CDR3 is TGTGCCAGCAGTCGACTAGCGGGAGTCGAGCAGTTCTTC. Translating it yields CASSRLAGVEQFF.

In this sample, this clonotype turned up many times. The chain joins TRBV19 to TRBJ2-2; D is uncertain. CDR3 size: 14 residues. The V end lost 3 bases, the J end lost 0 bases, and 5 bases lay between the germline ends. Germline CDR1 reads LNHDA; CDR2 reads SQIVND (reference sequence). CDR3 coding DNA: TGTGCCAGTAGTATGGTTCCGAACACCGGGGAGCTGTTTTTT. It is translated as CASSMVPNTGELFF.

This clonotype was counted between two and nine times. This may come from a read error, since a much larger clone is one base off. This chain joins TRBV20-1 and TRBJ1-2, with 10 bases that match TRBD1. Looked up from germline, CDR1 is DFQATT and CDR2 is SNEGSKA (reference sequence). The CDR3 totals 14 residues. DNA for the CDR3: TGCGGTGCTAGGGGACAGGGGATTAACTATGGCTACACCTTC. This sequence encodes CGARGQGINYGYTF.

The genes are TRBV9 and TRBJ2-1, with 12 bases lining up with TRBD1. Per germline, CDR1 SGDLS and CDR2 YYNGEE. The length of the CDR3 is 16 residues. V dropped 2 bases and J dropped 6; count of bases not matched to a gene: 6. The CDR3 here is CASSVSPGQGANEQFF. CDR3 DNA: TGTGCCAGCAGCGTTTCACCGGGACAGGGGGCCAATGAGCAGTTCTTC.

As regards this clonotype: A much bigger clone sits one base away, suggesting this may be a read error. The J gene is TRBJ2-2, the V gene TRBV3-1; D remains unclear. The CDR3 is made up of 18 amino acids. The germline V gene encodes CDR1 LGHDT and CDR2 YNNKEL (reference sequence). Trimming left V 4 bases short and J 5 bases short, with 23 bases between. CDR3 sequence reads: CASSPPSPISGLTGELFF. DNA of the CDR3: TGTGCCAGCAGCCCTCCGTCTCCCATTTCAGGCTTGACCGGGGAGCTGTTTTTT.